A single sample is the source of the 11 T cell receptor beta chains below, sequenced in a study of blood T cell repertoires in COVID-19. Using immunoSEQ multiplex PCR, the repertoire was profiled, and TCRdb retains in-frame clones only, with some absent. Of around 270,000 clones in the sample, less than 90% were seen once. Sequences were obtained from peripheral blood. Receptors were obtained from a man aged 60-69 years with acute or convalescent COVID-19.

The chain couples TRBV30 to TRBJ2-2, with TRBD1 as a possible D gene (5 bases). CDR1 is GTSNPN, CDR2 SVGIG, per germline (reference sequence). Trimming cost V 7 bases and J 4 bases, with 13 bases left between them. This CDR3 has 13 amino acids. Here the CDR3 reads CAYSWGGTGELFF. The CDR3 coding sequence is TGTGCCTACTCATGGGGCGGCACCGGGGAGCTGTTTTTT.

This clone was recorded a few times. The V call is TRBV12-3 or TRBV12-4, the J call TRBJ1-2, with TRBD1 identical over 7 bases. J lost 8 bases, V lost 5 bases, and 8 bases had no gene match. The CDR3 extends over 13 amino acids. The DNA of the CDR3 is TGTGCCAGCAGTCCGGACAGGCAGTGGGGCTACACCTTC. Its translation: CASSPDRQWGYTF.

This sequence joins TRBV21-1 and TRBJ2-3; TRBD1 was called by the table and not checked on the DNA. TRBV21-1 is deemed a pseudogene. The CDR3 is 20 amino acids. The CDR3 protein is CASSFLKDREDGLVTDTQYF. The CDR3 region has the DNA TGTGCCAGCAGCTTTCTAAAGGACAGGGAGGATGGCTTGGTCACAGATACGCAGTATTTT.

V usage is TRBV30 and J usage is TRBJ2-2; 9 nucleotides agree with TRBD2. V shed 4 bases and J 0 bases; nucleotides not matched to a gene: 18. Germline values: CDR1 GTSNPN, CDR2 SVGIG (reference sequence). The CDR3 consists of 20 residues. This CDR3 reads CAWNPTRGLARATNTGELFF. The CDR3 nucleotides read TGTGCCTGGAACCCTACCCGAGGACTAGCGAGAGCCACGAACACCGGGGAGCTGTTTTTT.

V and J are TRBV27 and TRBJ2-7; 15 bases match TRBD2. The CDR3 runs to 17 residues. V dropped 5 bases and J dropped 4; count of bases not matched to a gene: 9. CDR1 and CDR2 (germline): MNHEY, SMNVEV (reference sequence). The CDR3 is CASSAGTSGGSRYEQYF. CDR3 in DNA: TGTGCCAGCAGTGCAGGGACTAGCGGGGGGTCCCGATACGAGCAGTACTTC.

The sample holds a few counts of this clone. The rearrangement links TRBV6-4 to TRBJ2-3; 8 bases fit TRBD1. The CDR3 is made up of 15 amino acids. J was trimmed by 4 bases and V by 5 bases; bases with no gene match: 8. Per the germline V gene, CDR1 is MRHNA and CDR2 is SNTAGT. This CDR3 reads CASSPGGSHSDTQYF. In nucleotides, the CDR3 is TGTGCCAGCAGTCCAGGGGGCAGCCATTCAGATACGCAGTATTTT.

V is TRBV7-3 and J is TRBJ2-2, with a weak D call TRBD2 (5 bases). The germline V and J ends were trimmed by 5 bases and 7 bases, with 17 bases remaining between them. This CDR3 has 15 amino acids. The V gene's germline CDR1 is SGHTA and CDR2 FQGTGA. The CDR3 sequence: CASSPNPWGVGELFF. As DNA, the CDR3 is TGTGCCAGCAGCCCAAACCCCTGGGGAGTCGGGGAGCTGTTTTTT.

The chain combines TRBV5-1 with TRBJ1-1; 10 nucleotides agree with TRBD1. The V and J ends lost 4 bases and 6 bases, in that order; junction bases with no gene match: 3. This CDR3 spans 13 amino acids. The V gene's germline CDR1 is SGHRS and CDR2 YFSETQ. The CDR3 loop reads CASSPDRGPEAFF. The CDR3 nucleotides are TGCGCCAGCAGCCCCGACAGGGGGCCTGAAGCTTTCTTT. Combining the CDR3 with reference TRBV5-1 and TRBJ1-1 gives the whole variable domain KAGVTQTPRYLIKTRGQQVTLSCSPISGHRSVSWYQQTPGQGLQFLFEYFSETQRNKGNFPGRFSGRQFSNSRSEMNVSTLELGDSALYLCASSPDRGPEAFFGQGTRLTVV.

The V and J genes are TRBV11-2 and TRBJ2-3, with 10 bases identical to TRBD2. Germline CDR1 and CDR2: SGHAT and FQNNGV. Losses at the gene ends were 10 bases for V and 2 bases for J; bases not matched to a gene: 3. The CDR3 runs to 13 residues. The CDR3 DNA reads TGTGCCATAGCGGGGGGACTCACAGATACGCAGTATTTT. Amino acid sequence: CAIAGGLTDTQYF.

The chain recombines TRBV5-4 with TRBJ2-7; 11 bases are shared with TRBD2. Germline values: CDR1 SGHNT, CDR2 YYREEE (reference sequence). CDR3 length: 18 amino acids. J lost 2 bases, V lost 3 bases, and 13 bases had no gene match. This CDR3 reads CASSYPGGLSGRAYEQYF. In nucleotides, the CDR3 is TGTGCCAGCAGCTACCCGGGGGGACTTAGCGGGAGGGCCTACGAGCAGTACTTC.

This rearrangement joins TRBV3-1 (or the pseudogene TRBV3-2) to TRBJ2-2; 9 nucleotides line up with TRBD1. The junction had 14 bases not matched to a gene; V was cut back by 0 bases and J by 3 bases. The CDR3 loop spans 20 amino acids. The germline V gene has CDR1 LGHDT and CDR2 YNNKEL (reference sequence). CDR3 loop: CASSQDRQGDPHLHTGELFF. For the CDR3, the DNA is TGTGCCAGCAGCCAAGACAGACAGGGGGATCCCCATTTACACACCGGGGAGCTGTTTTTT.